This TCR beta chain stems from a study of follicular helper T cells after annual influenza vaccination. In its sample, this clone was seen a few times. Antigen specificity is unknown. V lost 6 bases and J 3 bases, leaving 9 bases between the germline ends. The CDR3 runs 12 residues. Germline lookup yields CDR1 MNHNS and CDR2 SASEGT. General study results and limits: Day 7 ICOS+CD38+ clones later appeared mostly in ICOS-CD38- cTfh.

Time point: 2015-2016 season, 7 days after influenza vaccination. Before and after seasonal inactivated influenza vaccination, adults gave blood for sorting CD4 subsets for sequencing. Donors with HIV/AIDS, active malignancy, immunomodulators or active illness were excluded. Assay used: immunoSEQ multiplex PCR; TCRdb lists only in-frame clones, some missing. The sample carries about 6,800 clones, around 84% recorded once. The genes are TRBV6-1 and TRBJ2-7; perhaps TRBD1 as D (6 bases). Material: CXCR5- memory CD4+ T cells sorted from blood, obtained 7 days after influenza vaccination. The sequence was collected from an adult who received the influenza vaccine. CDR3 DNA: TGTGCCAGCAGGGACAGTCGCTACGAGCAGTACTTC. Translated: CASRDSRYEQYF.